This T cell receptor (beta chain) emerged from a study of cytotoxic CD8 clonotypes in ibrutinib-treated CLL. Overall study context: The patients comprised approximately eleven relapsed/refractory and around 15 treatment-naive cases, about 18 IGHV unmutated. General observations from the study: Higher circulating CD8+ T-cell counts strongly accompanied higher baseline clonality, above age-matched healthy donors.

The authors obtained approximately 2 micrograms of genomic DNA from cryopreserved PBMCs for TCR beta libraries. In germline, CDR1 is SGDLS, CDR2 YYNGEE. V lost 0 bases, J lost 3 bases, and 10 bases lay in between. CDR3 length equals 14 residues. For this clone: The antigen is not known.

Deep sequencing aimed at 1 in 200,000 to 1 in 1 million T cells' resolution. The protocol was immunoSEQ multiplex PCR, while the TCRdb copy is restricted to in-frame clones and leaves out a portion. Of roughly 53,000 clones listed, approximately 50% are singletons. The rearrangement links TRBV9 to TRBJ2-7; D could derive from TRBD1 or TRBD2 (5 bases each). Sample: PBMCs, taken at disease progression, from a patient treated with ibrutinib. The sequence was collected from a human donor with chronic lymphocytic leukemia. CDR3 coding DNA: TGTGCCAGCAGCGTAGGAGGGGAACTCTACGAGCAGTACTTC. Translation: CASSVGGELYEQYF.